This paragraph reports one T cell receptor beta chain. The source of the sample is a study of blood T cell repertoires in COVID-19. Looking at the study overall: Specimens from acute and convalescent COVID-19 originated in the United States, Italy and Spain. Nucleic acid was either cDNA or gDNA, and it came from T cells, B-cell-depleted T cells, or PBMCs.

Methods used by the authors: From reference gene primer amplification, estimates of nucleated cell counts were derived. The repertoire was sequenced with immunoSEQ multiplex PCR; TCRdb's copy has only in-frame clones and lacks some. V and J calls plus clone size are reproduced from that table; the DNA served to infer D and trimming. The sample gives a few hundred thousand clones, roughly 85% of which show up once; roughly 3.9% is in the top ten. Between the trimmed V and J ends, which lost 4 bases and 4 bases, there was a span of 14 bases. The CDR3 is made up of 15 amino acids. The germline V gene encodes CDR1 LNHDA and CDR2 SQIVND (reference sequence).

The chain joins TRBV19 to TRBJ1-3; D gene unclear. The TCR comes from a woman aged 18 to 35 with acute or convalescent COVID-19. What was sequenced was peripheral blood. DNA for the CDR3: TGTGCCAGTAGTAGCCGGGAAATTCTGGGAAACACCATATATTTT. Protein: CASSSREILGNTIYF.